This T cell receptor beta chain was captured by sequencing in a study of spatial heterogeneity in lung cancer. The wider study: On average, each unique TCR and UMI combination appeared more than ten times in raw reads. Findings and caveats of the study: Of tumor T cells, an estimated coverage of roughly 7% was reached for alpha chains and roughly 14% for beta chains. Counts that tracked tumor mutation counts were those of expanded intratumoral alpha and beta TCRs.

This CDR3 contains 13 residues. This clonotype rates as medium-sized (0.01 to 0.1%). Its antigen remains unidentified. One end of the junction fails to match germline, which may point to a read error. Time point: sample taken at primary tumor resection. No cell sorting; template was whole RNA from tumor, lung tissue or PBMC. The library protocol tagged each TCR cDNA with a unique molecular identifier. Via MiXCR, TCRdb re-called the 5' RACE reads, giving one row per CDR3 protein. This sample has some 21,000 distinct CDR3 sequences, with nearly 6.5% found just once. This clonotype was sampled from a male donor with early-stage non-small cell lung cancer. Source: lung tumor tissue, taken at surgery. This chain connects TRBV12-3 or TRBV12-4 to TRBJ2-7, with D unresolved. The CDR3 region is CASSPRGRLTIIF. CDR3 bases: TGTGCCAGCAGTCCCCGCGGACGTTTGACAATTATCTTC.